The source of this TCR beta chain is a study of response to subunit inactivated influenza vaccine. Points from the study as a whole: There was a suggestion from the authors that each seasonal influenza vaccination recruits few new T cells.

The sample holds many counts of this clonotype. Antigen unknown. From the RT-PCR reads, TCRdb called clonotypes with MiXCR, one entry per CDR3 protein. This table has fewer than 600,000 distinct CDR3 sequences, approximately 7.7% appearing once. CDR1 MNHEY and CDR2 SVGEGT come from the germline V gene. This CDR3 contains 14 residues. V was clipped by 7 bases and J by 0 bases; unmatched bases: 3. Sequenced material: PBMCs from blood, taken less than 30 months after vaccination. This receptor was obtained from a man aged 50 to 69 who received an inactivated influenza vaccine. V and J are TRBV6-2 or TRBV6-3 and TRBJ2-1; the match to TRBD1 covers 7 bases. The CDR3 DNA reads TGTGCCAGCACGGGGACAGTCTCCTACAATGAGCAGTTCTTC. Amino acid sequence: CASTGTVSYNEQFF.